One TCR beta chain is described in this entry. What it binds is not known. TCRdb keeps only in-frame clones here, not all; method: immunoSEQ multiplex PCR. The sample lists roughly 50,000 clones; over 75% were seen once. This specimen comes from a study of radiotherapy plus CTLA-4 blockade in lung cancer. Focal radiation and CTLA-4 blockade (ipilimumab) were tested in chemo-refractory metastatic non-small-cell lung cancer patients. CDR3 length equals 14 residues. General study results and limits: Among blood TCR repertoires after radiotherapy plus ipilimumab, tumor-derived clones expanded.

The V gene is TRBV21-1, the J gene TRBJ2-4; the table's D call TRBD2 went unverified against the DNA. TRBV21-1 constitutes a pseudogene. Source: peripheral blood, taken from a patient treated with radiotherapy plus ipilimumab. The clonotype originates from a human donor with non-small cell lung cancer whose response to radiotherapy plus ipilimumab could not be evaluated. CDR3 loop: CASPGGDPKNIQYF. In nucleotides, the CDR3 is TGTGCCAGCCCCGGGGGAGACCCCAAAAACATTCAGTACTTC.